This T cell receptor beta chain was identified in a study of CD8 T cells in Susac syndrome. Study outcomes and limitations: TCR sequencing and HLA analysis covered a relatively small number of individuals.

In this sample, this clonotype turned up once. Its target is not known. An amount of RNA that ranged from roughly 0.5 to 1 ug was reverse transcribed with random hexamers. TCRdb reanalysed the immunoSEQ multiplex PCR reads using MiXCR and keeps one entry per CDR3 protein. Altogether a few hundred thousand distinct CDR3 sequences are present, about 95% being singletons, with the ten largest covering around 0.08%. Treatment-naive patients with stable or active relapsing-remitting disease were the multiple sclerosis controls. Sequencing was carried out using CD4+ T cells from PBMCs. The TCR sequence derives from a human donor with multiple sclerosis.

The CDR3 DNA reads TGTGCCAGCACCGGGACAGGGGTCGGGGAGCTGTTTTTT. Amino acids: CASTGTGVGELFF. The chain links TRBV25-1 to TRBJ2-2; 10 bases align to TRBD1. V was pared by 7 bases and J by 7 bases, with 3 bases of the junction left unmatched. The germline V gene has CDR1 MGHDK and CDR2 SYGVNS. CDR3 size: 13 residues.